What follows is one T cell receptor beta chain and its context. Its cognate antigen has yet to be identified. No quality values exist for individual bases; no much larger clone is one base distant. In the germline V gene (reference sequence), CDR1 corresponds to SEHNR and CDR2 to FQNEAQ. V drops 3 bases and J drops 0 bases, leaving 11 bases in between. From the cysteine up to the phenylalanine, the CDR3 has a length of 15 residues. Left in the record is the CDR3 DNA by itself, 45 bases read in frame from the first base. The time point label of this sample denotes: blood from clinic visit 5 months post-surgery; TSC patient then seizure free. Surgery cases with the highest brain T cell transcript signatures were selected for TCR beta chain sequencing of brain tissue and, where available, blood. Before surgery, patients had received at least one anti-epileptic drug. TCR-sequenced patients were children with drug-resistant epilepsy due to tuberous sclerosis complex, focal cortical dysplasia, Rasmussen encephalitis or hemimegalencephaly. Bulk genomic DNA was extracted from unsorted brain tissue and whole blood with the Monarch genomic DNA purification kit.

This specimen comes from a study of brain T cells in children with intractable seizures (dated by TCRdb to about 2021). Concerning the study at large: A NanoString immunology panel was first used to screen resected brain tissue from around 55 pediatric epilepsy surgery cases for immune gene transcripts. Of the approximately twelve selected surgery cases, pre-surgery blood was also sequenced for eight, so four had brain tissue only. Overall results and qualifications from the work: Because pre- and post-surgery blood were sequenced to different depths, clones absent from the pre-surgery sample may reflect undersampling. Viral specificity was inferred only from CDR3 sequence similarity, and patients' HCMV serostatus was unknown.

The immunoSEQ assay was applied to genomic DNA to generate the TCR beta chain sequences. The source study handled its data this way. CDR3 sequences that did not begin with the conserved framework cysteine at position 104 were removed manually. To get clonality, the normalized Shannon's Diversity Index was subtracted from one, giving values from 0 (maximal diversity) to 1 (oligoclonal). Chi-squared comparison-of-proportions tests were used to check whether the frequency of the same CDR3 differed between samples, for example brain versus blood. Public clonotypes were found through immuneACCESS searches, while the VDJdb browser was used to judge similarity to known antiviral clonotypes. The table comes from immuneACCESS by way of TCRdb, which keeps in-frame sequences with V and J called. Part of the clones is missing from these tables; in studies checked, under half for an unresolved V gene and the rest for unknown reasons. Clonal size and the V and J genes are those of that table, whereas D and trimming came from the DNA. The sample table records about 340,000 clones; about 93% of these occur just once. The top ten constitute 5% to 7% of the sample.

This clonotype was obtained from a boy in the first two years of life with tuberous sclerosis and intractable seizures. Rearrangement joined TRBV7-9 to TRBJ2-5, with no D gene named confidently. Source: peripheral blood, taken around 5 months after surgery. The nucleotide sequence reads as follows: TGTGCCAGCAGCTTGGCCCTTTGGTACCAAGAGACCCAGTACTTC. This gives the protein CASSLALWYQETQYF.